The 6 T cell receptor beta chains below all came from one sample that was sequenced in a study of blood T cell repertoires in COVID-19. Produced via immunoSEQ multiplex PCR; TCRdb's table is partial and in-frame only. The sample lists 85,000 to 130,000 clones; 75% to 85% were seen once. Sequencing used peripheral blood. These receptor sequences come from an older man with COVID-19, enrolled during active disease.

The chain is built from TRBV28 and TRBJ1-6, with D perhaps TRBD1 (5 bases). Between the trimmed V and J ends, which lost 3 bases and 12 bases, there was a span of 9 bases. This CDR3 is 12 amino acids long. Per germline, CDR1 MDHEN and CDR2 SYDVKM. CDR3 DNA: TGTGCCAGCAGTTTTCAGGGTCTACCCCTCCACTTT. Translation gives CASSFQGLPLHF.

CDR3 DNA: TGTGCCTGGAGTAACCTAGGGAGCTCCTACAATGAGCAGTTCTTC. It encodes CAWSNLGSSYNEQFF. This rearrangement joins TRBV30 to TRBJ2-1; possible D gene TRBD2, 5 bases. The CDR3 is 15 residues long. The V gene lost 2 bases and the J gene lost 0 bases, with 11 bases spanning the gap. The germline CDR1 and CDR2 sequences are GTSNPN and SVGIG (reference sequence).

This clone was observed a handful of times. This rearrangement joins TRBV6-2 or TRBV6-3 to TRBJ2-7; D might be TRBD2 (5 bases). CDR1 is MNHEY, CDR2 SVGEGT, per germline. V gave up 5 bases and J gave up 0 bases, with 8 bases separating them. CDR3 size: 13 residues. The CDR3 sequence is CASSEGPSYEQYF. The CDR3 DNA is TGTGCCAGCAGTGAGGGCCCCTCCTACGAGCAGTACTTC.

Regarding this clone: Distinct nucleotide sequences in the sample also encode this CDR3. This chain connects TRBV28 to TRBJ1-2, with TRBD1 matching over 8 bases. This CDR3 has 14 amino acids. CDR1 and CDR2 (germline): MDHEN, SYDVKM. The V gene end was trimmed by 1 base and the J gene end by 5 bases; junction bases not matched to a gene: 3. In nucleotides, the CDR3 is TGTGCCAGCAGTTTATCAGGGGGCGGGTATGGCTACACCTTC. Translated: CASSLSGGGYGYTF.

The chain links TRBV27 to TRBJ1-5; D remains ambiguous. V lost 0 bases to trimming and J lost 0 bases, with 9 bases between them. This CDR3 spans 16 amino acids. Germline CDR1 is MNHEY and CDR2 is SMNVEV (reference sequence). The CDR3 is CASSLSSGYSNQPQHF. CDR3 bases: TGTGCCAGCAGTTTATCGTCGGGGTATAGCAATCAGCCCCAGCATTTT.

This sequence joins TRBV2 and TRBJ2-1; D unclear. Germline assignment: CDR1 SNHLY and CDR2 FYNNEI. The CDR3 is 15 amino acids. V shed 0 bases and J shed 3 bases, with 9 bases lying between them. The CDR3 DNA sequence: TGTGCCAGCAGTGAAGCGGGCGAACTCTACAATGAGCAGTTCTTC. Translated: CASSEAGELYNEQFF.